Reported below is one T cell receptor beta chain. In the original analysis: Amplification from reference gene primers served as the basis for estimated nucleated cell counts. TCRdb's copy holds only in-frame clones and misses some; the assay was immunoSEQ multiplex PCR. V and J calls and clone size are those listed in that table; D and trimming were worked out from the DNA. The sample shows roughly 280,000 clones, 70% to 90% of them seen only once. The CDR3 has 16 amino acids. Germline CDR1 is SNHLY and CDR2 is FYNNEI. V was trimmed by 7 bases and J by 4 bases, leaving 22 bases between them. The sample belongs to a study of blood T cell repertoires in COVID-19. On the study more broadly: Samples representing acute and convalescent COVID-19 were sourced from the United States, Italy and Spain. T cells, B-cell-depleted T cells, or PBMCs supplied cDNA or gDNA.

Material: peripheral blood. The receptor was isolated from a woman aged 70 to 79 with acute or convalescent COVID-19. This chain links TRBV2 with TRBJ1-2; D possibly corresponds to TRBD1 (5 bases). The CDR3 loop reads CASTSVHTGTGYGYTF. The DNA for the CDR3 is TGTGCCAGCACATCGGTCCATACAGGCACGGGCTATGGCTACACCTTC. Complete variable domain (other parts from reference TRBV2 and TRBJ1-2): EPEVTQTPSHQVTQMGQEVILRCVPISNHLYFYWYRQILGQKVEFLVSFYNNEISEKSEIFDDQFSVERPDGSNFTLKIRSTKLEDSAMYFCASTSVHTGTGYGYTFGSGTRLTVV.